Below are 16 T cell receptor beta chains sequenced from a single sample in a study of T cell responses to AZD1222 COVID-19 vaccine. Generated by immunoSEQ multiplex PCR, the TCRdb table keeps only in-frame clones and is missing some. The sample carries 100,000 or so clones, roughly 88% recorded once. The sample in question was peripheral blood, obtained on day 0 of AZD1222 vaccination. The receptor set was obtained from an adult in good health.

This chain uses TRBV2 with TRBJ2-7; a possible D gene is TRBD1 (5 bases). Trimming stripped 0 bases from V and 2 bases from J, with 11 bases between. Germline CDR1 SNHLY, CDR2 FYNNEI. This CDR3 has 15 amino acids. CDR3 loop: CASSEAWPDTYEQYF. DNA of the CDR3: TGTGCCAGCAGTGAAGCTTGGCCGGACACCTACGAGCAGTACTTC.

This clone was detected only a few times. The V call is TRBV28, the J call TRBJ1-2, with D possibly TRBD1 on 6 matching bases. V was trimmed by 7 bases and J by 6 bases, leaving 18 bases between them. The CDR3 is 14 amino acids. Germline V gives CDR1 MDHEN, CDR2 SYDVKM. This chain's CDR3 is CASKMRGEVHGYTF. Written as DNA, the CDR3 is TGTGCCAGCAAAATGAGGGGGGAAGTTCATGGCTACACCTTC.

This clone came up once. CDR3 sequence: CASMGLGYGYTF. CDR3 bases: TGTGCCAGCATGGGGTTAGGCTATGGCTACACCTTC. This chain joins TRBV27 and TRBJ1-2; D is unclear. Germline assignment: CDR1 MNHEY and CDR2 SMNVEV (reference sequence). V lost 7 bases and J 4 bases, leaving 10 bases between the germline ends. This CDR3 is 12 amino acids long.

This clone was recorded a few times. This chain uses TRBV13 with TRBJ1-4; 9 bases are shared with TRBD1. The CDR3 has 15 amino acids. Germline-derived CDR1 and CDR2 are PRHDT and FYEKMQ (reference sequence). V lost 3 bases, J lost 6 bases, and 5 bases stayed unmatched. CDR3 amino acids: CASSFTGTGYEKLFF. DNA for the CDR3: TGTGCCAGCAGCTTTACCGGGACAGGGTATGAAAAACTGTTTTTT.

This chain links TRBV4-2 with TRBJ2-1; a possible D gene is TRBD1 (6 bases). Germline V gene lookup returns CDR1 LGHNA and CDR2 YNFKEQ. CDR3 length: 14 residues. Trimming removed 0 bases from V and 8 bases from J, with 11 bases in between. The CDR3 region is CASSQEPQGHEQFF. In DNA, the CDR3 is TGTGCCAGCAGCCAAGAGCCACAGGGCCATGAGCAGTTCTTC.

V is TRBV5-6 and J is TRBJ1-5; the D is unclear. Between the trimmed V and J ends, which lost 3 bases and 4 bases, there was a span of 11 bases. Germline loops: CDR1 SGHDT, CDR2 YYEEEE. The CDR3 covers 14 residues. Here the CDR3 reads CASSSRRRNQPQHF. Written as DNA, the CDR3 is TGTGCCAGCAGCTCTAGGCGGAGAAATCAGCCCCAGCATTTT.

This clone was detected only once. The CDR3 sequence: CASKGGDEQYF. For the CDR3, the DNA is TGTGCCAGCAAGGGTGGGGACGAGCAGTACTTC. The chain recombines TRBV28 with TRBJ2-7; D not certain. Looked up from germline, CDR1 is MDHEN and CDR2 is SYDVKM. The germline V and J ends were trimmed by 7 bases and 5 bases, with 9 bases remaining between them. The CDR3 has 11 amino acids.

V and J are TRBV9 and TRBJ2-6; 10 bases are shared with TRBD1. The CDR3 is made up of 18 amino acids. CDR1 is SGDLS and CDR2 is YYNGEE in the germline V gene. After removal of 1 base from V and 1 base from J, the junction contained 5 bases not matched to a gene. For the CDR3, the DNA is TGTGCCAGCAGCGTAAGGAGACAGGGGGCGTCTGGGGCCAACGTCCTGACTTTC. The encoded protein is CASSVRRQGASGANVLTF.

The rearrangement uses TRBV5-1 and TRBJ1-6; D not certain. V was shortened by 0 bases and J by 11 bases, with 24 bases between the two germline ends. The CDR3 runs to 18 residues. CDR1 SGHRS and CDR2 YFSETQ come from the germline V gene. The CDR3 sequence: CASSLVGGPTTSKPPLHF. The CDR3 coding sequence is TGCGCCAGCAGCTTGGTCGGCGGCCCCACTACATCGAAACCACCCCTCCACTTT. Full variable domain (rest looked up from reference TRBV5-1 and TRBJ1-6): KAGVTQTPRYLIKTRGQQVTLSCSPISGHRSVSWYQQTPGQGLQFLFEYFSETQRNKGNFPGRFSGRQFSNSRSEMNVSTLELGDSALYLCASSLVGGPTTSKPPLHFGNGTRLTVT.

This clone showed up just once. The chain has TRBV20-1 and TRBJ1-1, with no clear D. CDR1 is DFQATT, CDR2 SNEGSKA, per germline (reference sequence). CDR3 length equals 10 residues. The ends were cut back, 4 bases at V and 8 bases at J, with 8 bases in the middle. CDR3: CSAIKTEAFF. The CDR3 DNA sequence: TGCAGTGCTATCAAGACAGAAGCTTTCTTT.

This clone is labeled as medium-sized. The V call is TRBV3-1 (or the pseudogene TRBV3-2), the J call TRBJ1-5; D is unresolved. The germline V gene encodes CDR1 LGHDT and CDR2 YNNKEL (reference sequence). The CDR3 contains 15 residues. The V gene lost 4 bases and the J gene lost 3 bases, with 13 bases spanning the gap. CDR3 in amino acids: CASSPSPLDNQPQHF. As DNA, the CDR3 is TGTGCCAGCAGCCCCAGTCCCCTAGACAATCAGCCCCAGCATTTT.

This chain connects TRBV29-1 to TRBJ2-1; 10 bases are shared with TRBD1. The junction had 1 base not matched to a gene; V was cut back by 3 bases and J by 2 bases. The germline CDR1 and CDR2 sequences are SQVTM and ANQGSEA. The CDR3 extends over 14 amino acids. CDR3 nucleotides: TGCAGCGTTGAGACAGGGGGCCCCTACAATGAGCAGTTCTTC. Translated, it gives CSVETGGPYNEQFF.

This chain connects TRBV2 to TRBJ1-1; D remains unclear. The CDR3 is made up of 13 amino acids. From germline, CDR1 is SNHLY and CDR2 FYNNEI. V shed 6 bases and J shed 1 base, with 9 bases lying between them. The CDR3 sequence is CASRLYRNTEAFF. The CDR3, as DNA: TGTGCCAGCAGACTATACAGGAACACTGAAGCTTTCTTT.

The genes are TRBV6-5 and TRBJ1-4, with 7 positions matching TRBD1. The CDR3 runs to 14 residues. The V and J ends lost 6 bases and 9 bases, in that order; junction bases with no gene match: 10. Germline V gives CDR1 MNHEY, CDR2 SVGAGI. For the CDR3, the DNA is TGTGCCAGCAGCATTGACAGGGCATCGCAAAAACTGTTTTTT. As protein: CASSIDRASQKLFF.

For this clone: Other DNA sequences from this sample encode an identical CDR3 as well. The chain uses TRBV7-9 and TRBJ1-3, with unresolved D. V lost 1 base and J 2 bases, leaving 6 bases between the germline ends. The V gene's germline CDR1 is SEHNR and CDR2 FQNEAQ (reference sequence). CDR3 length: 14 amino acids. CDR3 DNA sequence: TGTGCCAGCAGCTTAGTAACCCCTGGAAACACCATATATTTT. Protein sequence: CASSLVTPGNTIYF.

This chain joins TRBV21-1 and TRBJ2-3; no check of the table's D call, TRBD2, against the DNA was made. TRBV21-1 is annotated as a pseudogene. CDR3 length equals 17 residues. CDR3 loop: CASSKRQGLAWADTQYF. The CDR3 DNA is TGTGCCAGCAGCAAAAGGCAGGGACTAGCTTGGGCAGATACGCAGTATTTT.